This TCR beta chain derives from a study of ipilimumab plus nivolumab after autologous stem cell transplantation. Looked up from germline, CDR1 is MNHEY and CDR2 is SVGAGI. V was clipped by 2 bases and J by 8 bases, with 12 bases between them. The CDR3 has 13 amino acids. This clone is labeled as large. Other DNA sequences from this sample encode an identical CDR3 as well. Clones were sequenced by immunoSEQ multiplex PCR, and TCRdb holds only the in-frame ones, with some missing. The sample has some 850 clones, around 67% seen once. The material was PBMCs, obtained in a trial of ipilimumab plus nivolumab as post-transplant consolidation. The receptor was isolated from a male donor with primary mediastinal lymphoma. The chain couples TRBV6-5 to TRBJ1-2; TRBD1 might be the D (5 bases). The CDR3 here is CASSYGQGRGYTF. In nucleotides, the CDR3 is TGTGCCAGCAGTTACGGGCAGGGTCGGGGCTACACCTTC.